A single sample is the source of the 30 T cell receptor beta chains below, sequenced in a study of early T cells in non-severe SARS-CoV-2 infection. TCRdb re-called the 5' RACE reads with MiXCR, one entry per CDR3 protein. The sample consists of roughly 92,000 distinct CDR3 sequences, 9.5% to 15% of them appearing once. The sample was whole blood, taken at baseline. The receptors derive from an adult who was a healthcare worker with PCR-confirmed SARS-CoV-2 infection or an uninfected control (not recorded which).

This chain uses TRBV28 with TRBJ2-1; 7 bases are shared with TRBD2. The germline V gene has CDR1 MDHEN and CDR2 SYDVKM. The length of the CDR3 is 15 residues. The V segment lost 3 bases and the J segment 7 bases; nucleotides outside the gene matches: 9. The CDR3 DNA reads TGTGCCAGCAGTTTCACCCGGACTAGGAAAAATGAGCAGTTCTTC. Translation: CASSFTRTRKNEQFF.

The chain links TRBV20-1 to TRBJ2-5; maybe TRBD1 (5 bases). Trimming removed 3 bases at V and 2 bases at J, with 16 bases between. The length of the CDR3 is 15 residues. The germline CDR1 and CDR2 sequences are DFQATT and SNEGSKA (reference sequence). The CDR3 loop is CSASPLQVLQETQYF. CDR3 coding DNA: TGCAGTGCTAGTCCCCTACAGGTCCTACAAGAGACCCAGTACTTC.

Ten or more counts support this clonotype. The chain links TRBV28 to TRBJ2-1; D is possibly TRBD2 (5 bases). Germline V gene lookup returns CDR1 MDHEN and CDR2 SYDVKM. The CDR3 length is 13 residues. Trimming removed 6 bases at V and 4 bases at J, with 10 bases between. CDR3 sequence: CASSRERYNEQFF. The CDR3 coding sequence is TGTGCCAGCAGCCGCGAGCGGTACAATGAGCAGTTCTTC. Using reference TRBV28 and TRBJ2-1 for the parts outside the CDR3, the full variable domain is DVKVTQSSRYLVKRTGEKVFLECVQDMDHENMFWYRQDPGLGLRLIYFSYDVKMKEKGDIPEGYSVSREKKERFSLILESASTNQTSMYLCASSRERYNEQFFGPGTRLTVL.

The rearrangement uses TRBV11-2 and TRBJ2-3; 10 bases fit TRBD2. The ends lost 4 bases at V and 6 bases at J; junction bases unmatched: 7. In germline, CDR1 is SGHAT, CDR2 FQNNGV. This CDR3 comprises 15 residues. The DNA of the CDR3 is TGTGCCAGCAGCTGGGTCATGACTAGCGGGGATACGCAGTATTTT. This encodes CASSWVMTSGDTQYF.

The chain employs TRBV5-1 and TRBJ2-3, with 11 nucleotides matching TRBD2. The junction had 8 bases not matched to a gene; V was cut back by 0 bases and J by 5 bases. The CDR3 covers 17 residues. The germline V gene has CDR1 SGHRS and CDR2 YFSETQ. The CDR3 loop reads CASSLEVAGGRRDTQYF. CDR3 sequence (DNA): TGCGCCAGCAGCTTGGAGGTAGCGGGGGGGCGGAGAGATACGCAGTATTTT.

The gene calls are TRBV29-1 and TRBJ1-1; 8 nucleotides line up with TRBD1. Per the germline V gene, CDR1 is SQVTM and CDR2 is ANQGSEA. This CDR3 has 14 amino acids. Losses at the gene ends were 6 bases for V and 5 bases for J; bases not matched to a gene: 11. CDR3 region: CSVKRQGRGTEAFF. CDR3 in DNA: TGCAGCGTGAAAAGACAGGGGCGGGGAACTGAAGCTTTCTTT.

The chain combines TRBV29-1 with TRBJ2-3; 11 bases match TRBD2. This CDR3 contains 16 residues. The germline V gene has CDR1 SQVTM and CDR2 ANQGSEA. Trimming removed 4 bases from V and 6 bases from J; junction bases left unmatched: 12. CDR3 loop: CSVVGPGLAGVDTQYF. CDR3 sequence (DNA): TGCAGCGTTGTTGGCCCAGGACTAGCGGGTGTGGATACGCAGTATTTT.

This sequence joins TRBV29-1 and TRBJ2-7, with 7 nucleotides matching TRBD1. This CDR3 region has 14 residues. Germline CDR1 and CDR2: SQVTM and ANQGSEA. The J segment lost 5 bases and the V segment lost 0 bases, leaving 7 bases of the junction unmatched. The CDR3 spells CSVEERGQGNEQYF. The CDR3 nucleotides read TGCAGCGTTGAAGAAAGGGGGCAGGGTAACGAGCAGTACTTC.

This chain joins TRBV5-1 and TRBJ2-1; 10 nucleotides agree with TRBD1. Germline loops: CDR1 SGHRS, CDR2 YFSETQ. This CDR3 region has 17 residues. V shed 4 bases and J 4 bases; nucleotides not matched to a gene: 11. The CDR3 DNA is TGCGCCAGCAGCCAACCAGACAGGGGGCTACGGTACAATGAGCAGTTCTTC. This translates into CASSQPDRGLRYNEQFF.

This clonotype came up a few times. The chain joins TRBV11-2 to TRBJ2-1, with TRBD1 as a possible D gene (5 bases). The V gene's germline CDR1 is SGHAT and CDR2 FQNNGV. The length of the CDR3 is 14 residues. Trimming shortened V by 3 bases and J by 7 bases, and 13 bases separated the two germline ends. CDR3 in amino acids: CASSFRLKGNEQFF. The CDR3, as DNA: TGTGCCAGCAGCTTCAGGCTGAAGGGGAATGAGCAGTTCTTC.

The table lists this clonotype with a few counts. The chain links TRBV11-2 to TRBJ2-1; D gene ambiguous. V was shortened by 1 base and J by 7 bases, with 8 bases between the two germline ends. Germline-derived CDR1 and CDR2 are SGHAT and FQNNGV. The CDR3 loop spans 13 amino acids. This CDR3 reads CASSLAGPNEQFF. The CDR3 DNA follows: TGTGCCAGCAGCTTAGCAGGACCAAATGAGCAGTTCTTC.

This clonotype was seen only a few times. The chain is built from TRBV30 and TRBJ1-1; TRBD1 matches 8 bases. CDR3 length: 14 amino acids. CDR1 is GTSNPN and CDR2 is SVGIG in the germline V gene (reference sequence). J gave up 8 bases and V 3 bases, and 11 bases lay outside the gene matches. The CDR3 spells CAWRGGGQGGEAFF. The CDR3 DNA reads TGTGCCTGGAGAGGCGGCGGACAGGGAGGCGAAGCTTTCTTT.

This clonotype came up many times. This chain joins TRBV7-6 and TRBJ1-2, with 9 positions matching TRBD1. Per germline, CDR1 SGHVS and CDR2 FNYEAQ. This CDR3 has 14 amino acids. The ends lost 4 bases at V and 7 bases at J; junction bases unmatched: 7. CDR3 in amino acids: CASSSGQGGSGYTF. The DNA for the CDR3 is TGTGCCAGCAGCTCGGGACAGGGCGGAAGTGGCTACACCTTC.

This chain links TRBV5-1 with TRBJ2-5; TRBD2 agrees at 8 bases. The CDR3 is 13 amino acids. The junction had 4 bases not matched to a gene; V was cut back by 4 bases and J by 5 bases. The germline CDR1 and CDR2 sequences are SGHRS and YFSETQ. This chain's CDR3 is CASSLRLAETQYF. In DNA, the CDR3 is TGCGCCAGCAGCCTAAGACTAGCGGAGACCCAGTACTTC.

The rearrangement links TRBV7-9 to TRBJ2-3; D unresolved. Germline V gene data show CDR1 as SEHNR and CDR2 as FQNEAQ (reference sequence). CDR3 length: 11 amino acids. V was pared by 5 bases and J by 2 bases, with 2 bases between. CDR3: CASSATDTQYF. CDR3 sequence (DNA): TGTGCCAGCAGCGCCACAGATACGCAGTATTTT.

CDR3 loop: CATSSADSNQPQHF. The CDR3 nucleotides are TGTGCCACCAGTTCAGCAGATAGCAATCAGCCCCAGCATTTT. The V call is TRBV24-1, the J call TRBJ1-5; D unclear. V lost 6 bases, J lost 0 bases, and 8 bases lay in between. Germline V gene sequence: CDR1 KGHDR, CDR2 SFDVKD. The CDR3 consists of 14 residues.

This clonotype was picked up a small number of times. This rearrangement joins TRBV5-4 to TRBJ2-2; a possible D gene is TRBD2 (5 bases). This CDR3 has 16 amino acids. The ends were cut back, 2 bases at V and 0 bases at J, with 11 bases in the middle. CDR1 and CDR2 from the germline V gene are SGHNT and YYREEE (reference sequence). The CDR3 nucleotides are TGTGCCAGCAGCTTCGGGGTTGATCCGAACACCGGGGAGCTGTTTTTT. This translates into CASSFGVDPNTGELFF.

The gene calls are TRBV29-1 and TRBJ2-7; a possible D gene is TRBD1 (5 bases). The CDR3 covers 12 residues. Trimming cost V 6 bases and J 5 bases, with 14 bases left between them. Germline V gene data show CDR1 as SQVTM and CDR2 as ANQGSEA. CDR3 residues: CSVRAGPDEQYF. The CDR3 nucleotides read TGCAGCGTAAGAGCAGGGCCCGACGAGCAGTACTTC.

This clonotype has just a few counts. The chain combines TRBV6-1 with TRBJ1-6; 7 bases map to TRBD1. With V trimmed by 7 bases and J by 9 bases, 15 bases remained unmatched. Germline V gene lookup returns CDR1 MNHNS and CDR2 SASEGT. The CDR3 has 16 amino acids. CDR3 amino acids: CASTGQLQTSISPLHF. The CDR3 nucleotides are TGTGCCAGCACGGGACAGCTGCAAACATCCATTTCACCCCTCCACTTT.

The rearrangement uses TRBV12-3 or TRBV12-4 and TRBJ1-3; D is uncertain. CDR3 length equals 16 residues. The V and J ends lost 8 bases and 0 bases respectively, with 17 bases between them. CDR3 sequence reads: CASCRSEAISGNTIYF. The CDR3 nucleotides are TGTGCCAGCTGCCGATCAGAAGCAATCTCTGGAAACACCATATATTTT.

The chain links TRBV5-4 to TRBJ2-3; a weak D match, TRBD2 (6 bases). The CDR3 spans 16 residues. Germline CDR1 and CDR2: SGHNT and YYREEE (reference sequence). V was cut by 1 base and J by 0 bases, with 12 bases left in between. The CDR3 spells CASSLLKGTSTDTQYF. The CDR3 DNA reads TGTGCCAGCAGCTTGTTGAAAGGGACTAGCACAGATACGCAGTATTTT.

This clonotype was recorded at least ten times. This CDR3 reads CASSRIRGANTEAFF. The DNA for the CDR3 is TGTGCCAGCTCACGGATCCGGGGTGCGAACACTGAAGCTTTCTTT. J is TRBJ1-1 and V is TRBV18; D is ambiguous. The CDR3 is made up of 15 amino acids. Germline V gene data show CDR1 as KGHSH and CDR2 as LQKENI. Trimming stripped 4 bases from V and 1 base from J, with 13 bases between.

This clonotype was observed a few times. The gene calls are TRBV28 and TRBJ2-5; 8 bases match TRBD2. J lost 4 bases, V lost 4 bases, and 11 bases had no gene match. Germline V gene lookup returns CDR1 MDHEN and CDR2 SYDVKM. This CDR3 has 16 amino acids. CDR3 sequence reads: CASSSHAGGLLETQYF. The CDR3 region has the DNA TGTGCCAGCAGTTCTCACGCGGGGGGCTTATTAGAGACCCAGTACTTC.

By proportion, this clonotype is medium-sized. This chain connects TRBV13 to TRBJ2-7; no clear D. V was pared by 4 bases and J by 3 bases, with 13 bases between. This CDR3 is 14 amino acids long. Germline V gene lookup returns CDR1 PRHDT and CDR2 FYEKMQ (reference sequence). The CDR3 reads CASSSRLDHYEQYF. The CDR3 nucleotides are TGTGCCAGCAGCTCCCGCCTAGACCACTACGAGCAGTACTTC. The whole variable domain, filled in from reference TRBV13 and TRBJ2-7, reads AAGVIQSPRHLIKEKRETATLKCYPIPRHDTVYWYQQGPGQDPQFLISFYEKMQSDKGSIPDRFSAQQFSDYHSELNMSSLELGDSALYFCASSSRLDHYEQYFGPGTRLTVT.

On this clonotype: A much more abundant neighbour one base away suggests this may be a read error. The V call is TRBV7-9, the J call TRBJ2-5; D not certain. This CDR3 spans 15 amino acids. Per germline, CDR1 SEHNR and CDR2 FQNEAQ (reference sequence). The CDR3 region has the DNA TGTGTCAGCAGCTTATCCCAGACCGTACAAGAGACCCAGTACTTC. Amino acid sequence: CVSSLSQTVQETQYF. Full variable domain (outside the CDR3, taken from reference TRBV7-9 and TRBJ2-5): DTGVSQNPRHKITKRGQNVTFRCDPISEHNRLYWYRQTLGQGPEFLTYFQNEAQLEKSRLLSDRFSAERPKGSFSTLEIQRTEQGDSAMYLCVSSLSQTVQETQYFGPGTRLLVL.

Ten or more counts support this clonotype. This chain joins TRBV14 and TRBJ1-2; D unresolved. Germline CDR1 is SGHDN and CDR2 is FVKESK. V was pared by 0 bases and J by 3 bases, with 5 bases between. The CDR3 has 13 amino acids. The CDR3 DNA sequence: TGTGCCAGCAGCCAAGAAAGGCACTATGGCTACACCTTC. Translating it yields CASSQERHYGYTF.

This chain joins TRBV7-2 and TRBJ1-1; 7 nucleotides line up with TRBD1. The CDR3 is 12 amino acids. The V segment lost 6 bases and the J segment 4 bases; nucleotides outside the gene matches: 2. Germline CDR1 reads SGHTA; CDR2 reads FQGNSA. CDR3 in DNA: TGTGCCAGCAGTCCAGGGGGCACTGAAGCTTTCTTT. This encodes CASSPGGTEAFF.

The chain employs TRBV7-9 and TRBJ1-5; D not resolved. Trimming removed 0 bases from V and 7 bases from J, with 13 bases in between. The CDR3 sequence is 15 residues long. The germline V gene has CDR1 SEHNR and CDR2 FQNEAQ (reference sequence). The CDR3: CASSLASGEGQPQHF. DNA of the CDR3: TGTGCCAGCAGCTTAGCTAGTGGGGAGGGACAGCCCCAGCATTTT.

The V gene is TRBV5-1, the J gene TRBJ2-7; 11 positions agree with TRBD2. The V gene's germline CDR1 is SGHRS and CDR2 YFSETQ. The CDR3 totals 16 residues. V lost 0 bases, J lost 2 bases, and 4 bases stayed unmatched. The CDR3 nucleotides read TGCGCCAGCAGCTTGGGACTAGCGGGGCCCCCCTACGAGCAGTACTTC. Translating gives CASSLGLAGPPYEQYF.

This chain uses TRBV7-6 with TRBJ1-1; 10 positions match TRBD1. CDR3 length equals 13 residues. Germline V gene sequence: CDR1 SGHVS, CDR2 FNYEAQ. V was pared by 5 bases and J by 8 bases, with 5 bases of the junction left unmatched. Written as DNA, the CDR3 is TGTGCCAGCAGCGGGGACAGGGGCGAGGAAGCTTTCTTT. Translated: CASSGDRGEEAFF.